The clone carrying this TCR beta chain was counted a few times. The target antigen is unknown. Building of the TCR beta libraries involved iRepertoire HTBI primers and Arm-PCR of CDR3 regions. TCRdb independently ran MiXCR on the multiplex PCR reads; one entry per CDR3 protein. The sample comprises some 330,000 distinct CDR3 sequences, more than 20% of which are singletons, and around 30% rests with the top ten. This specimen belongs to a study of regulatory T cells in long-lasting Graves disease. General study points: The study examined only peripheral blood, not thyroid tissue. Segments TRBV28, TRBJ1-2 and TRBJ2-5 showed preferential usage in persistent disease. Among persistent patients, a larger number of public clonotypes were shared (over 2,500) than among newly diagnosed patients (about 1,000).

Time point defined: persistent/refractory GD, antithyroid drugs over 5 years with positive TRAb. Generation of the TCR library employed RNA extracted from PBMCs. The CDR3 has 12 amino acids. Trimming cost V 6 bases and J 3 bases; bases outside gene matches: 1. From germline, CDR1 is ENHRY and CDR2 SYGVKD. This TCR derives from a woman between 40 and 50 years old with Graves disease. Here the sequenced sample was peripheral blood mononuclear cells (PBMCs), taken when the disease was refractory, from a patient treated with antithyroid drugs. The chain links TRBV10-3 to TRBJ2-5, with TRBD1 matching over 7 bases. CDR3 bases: TGTGCCATCAGCGACAGGGAAGAGACCCAGTACTTC. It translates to CAISDREETQYF.